The clone carrying this T cell receptor beta chain was picked up a small number of times. The antigen remains unidentified. These data come from a study of T cells in localized non-small cell lung cancer. General observations from the study: Uninvolved nearby lung showed the greatest T cell clonality, exceeding that found in tumor.

The CDR3 spans 14 residues. Germline loops: CDR1 SEHNR, CDR2 FQNEAQ (reference sequence). V lost 1 base and J 5 bases, leaving 11 bases between the germline ends. The method was immunoSEQ multiplex PCR; TCRdb's version includes in-frame clones alone and lacks a portion of them. The data contain fewer than 100,000 clones, roughly 89% of them seen just once; the ten biggest clones take up around 14%. The clonotype originates from a man aged 35 to 69 with stage I squamous cell lung carcinoma. V usage is TRBV7-9 and J usage is TRBJ1-1; the D is unclear. This material consisted of peripheral blood, taken before any cancer treatment. CDR3 region: CASSLGGDGTEAFF. The CDR3 region has the DNA TGTGCCAGCAGCTTAGGAGGAGACGGAACTGAAGCTTTCTTT.